The source of this T cell receptor beta chain is a study of T-cell reconstitution after alpha-beta-depleted transplantation in children. The length of the CDR3 is 14 residues. The germline V gene encodes CDR1 MDHEN and CDR2 SYDVKM. Trimming shortened V by 3 bases and J by 0 bases, and 8 bases separated the two germline ends. To note about this clonotype: The antigen remains undetermined.

The study's findings and limits: Some patients' high day-60 TCRbeta diversity was attributed to recipient cells surviving conditioning.

Preparation of the TCRbeta library involved a method that used unique molecular identifiers. TCRdb analysed the PCR reads with MiXCR anew, one entry per CDR3 protein. The table includes about 440,000 distinct CDR3 sequences, about 45% detected once. This chain connects TRBV28 to TRBJ1-1, with D maybe TRBD1 (5 bases). Sequencing was performed on PBMCs, taken before TCRalphabeta/CD19-depleted stem cell transplant. The sequence came from a girl aged 2-10 years with aplastic anemia, due to receive a stem cell transplant. CDR3 loop: CASSLGRVNTEAFF. In DNA, the CDR3 is TGTGCCAGCAGTTTGGGCAGGGTGAACACTGAAGCTTTCTTT.